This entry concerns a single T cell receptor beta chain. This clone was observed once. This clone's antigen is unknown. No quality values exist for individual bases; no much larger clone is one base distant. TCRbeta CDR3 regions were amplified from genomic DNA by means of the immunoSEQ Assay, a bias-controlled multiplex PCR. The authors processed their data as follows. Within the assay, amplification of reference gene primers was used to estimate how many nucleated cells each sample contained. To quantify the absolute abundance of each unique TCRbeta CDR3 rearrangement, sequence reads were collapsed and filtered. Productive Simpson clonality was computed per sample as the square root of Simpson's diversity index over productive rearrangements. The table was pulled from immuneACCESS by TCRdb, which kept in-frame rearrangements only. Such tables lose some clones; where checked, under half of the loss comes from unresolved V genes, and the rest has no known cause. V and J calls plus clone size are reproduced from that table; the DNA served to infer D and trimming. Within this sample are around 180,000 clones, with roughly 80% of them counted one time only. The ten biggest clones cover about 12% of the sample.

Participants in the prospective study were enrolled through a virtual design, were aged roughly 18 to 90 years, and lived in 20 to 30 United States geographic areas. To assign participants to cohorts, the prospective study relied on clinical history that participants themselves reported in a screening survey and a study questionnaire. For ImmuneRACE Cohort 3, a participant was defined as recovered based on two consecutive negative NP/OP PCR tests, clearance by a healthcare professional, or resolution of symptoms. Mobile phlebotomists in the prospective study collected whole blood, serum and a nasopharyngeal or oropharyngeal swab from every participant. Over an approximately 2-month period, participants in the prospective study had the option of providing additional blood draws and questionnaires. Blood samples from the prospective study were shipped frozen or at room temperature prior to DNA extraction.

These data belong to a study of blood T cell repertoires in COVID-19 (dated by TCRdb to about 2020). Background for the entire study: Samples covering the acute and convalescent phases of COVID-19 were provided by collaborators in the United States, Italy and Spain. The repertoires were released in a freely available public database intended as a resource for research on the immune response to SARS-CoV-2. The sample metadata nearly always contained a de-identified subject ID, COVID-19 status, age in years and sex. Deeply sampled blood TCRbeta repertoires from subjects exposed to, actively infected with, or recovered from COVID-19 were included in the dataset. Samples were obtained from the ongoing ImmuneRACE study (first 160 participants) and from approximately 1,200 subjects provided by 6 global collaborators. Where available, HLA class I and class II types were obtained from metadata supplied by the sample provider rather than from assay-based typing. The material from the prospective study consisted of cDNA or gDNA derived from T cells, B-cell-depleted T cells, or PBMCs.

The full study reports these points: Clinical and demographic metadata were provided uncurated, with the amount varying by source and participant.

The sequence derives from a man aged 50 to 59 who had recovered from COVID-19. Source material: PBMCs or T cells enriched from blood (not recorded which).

CDR3 loop: CASSLSSGGDTQYF. The DNA sequence follows: TGCGCCAGCAGCCTCTCTAGCGGGGGGGATACGCAGTATTTT. This receptor chain uses TRBV5-1 and TRBJ2-3; 11 nucleotides in the junction match TRBD2. Reading the germline V gene gives CDR1 SGHRS and CDR2 YFSETQ. Compared with germline, V lacks 4 bases and J lacks 6 bases; bases without a gene match: 4. Inclusive of the bounding cysteine and phenylalanine, the CDR3 is 14 residues long. The only DNA kept is the CDR3, 42 bases in frame from the first base.